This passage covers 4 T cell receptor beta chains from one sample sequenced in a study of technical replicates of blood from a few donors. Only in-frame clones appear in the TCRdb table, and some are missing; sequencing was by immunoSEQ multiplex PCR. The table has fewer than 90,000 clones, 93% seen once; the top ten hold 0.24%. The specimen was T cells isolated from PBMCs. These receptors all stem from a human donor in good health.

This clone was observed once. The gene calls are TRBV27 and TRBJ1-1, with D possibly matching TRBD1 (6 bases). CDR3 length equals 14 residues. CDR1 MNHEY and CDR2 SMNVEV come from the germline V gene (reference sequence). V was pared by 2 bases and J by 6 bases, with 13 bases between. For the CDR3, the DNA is TGTGCCAGCAGTTTAGGGGGCAGGGGCGCTGAAGCTTTCTTT. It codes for CASSLGGRGAEAFF.

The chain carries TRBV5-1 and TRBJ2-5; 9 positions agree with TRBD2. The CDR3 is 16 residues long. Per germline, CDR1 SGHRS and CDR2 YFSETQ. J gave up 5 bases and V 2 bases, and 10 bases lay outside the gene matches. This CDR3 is CASSLDLAGVTETQYF. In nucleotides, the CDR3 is TGCGCCAGCAGCTTAGACTTAGCGGGAGTCACCGAGACCCAGTACTTC.

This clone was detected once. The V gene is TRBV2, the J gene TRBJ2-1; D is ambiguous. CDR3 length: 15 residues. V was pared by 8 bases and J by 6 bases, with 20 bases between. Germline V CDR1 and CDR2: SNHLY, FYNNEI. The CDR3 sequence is CASEYVRIQANEQFF. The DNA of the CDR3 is TGTGCCAGCGAGTATGTGAGGATACAAGCCAATGAGCAGTTCTTC.

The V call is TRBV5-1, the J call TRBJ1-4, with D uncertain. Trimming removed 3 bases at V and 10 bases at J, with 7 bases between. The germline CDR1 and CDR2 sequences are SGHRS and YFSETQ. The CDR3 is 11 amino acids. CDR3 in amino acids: CASSSSGKLFF. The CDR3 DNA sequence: TGCGCCAGCAGCTCGTCCGGAAAACTGTTTTTT.